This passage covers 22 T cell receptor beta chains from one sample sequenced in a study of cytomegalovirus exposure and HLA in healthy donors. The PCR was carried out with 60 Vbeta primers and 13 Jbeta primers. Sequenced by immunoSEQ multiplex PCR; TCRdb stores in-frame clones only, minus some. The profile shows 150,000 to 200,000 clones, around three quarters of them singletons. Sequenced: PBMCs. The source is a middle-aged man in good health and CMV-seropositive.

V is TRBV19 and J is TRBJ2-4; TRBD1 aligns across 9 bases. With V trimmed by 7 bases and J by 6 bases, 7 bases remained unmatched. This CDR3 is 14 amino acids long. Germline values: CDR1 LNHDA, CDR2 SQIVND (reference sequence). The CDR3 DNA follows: TGTGCCAGTACCGGGACAGGGTTTGGAAACATTCAGTACTTC. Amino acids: CASTGTGFGNIQYF.

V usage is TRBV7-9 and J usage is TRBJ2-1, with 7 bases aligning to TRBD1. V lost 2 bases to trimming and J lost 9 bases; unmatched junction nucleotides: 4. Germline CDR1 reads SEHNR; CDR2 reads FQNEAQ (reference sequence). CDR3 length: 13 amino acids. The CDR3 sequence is CASSLRQGSEQFF. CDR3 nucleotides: TGTGCCAGCAGCTTAAGACAGGGTAGTGAGCAGTTCTTC.

The CDR3 region is CASSPSGYNEKLFF. In nucleotides, the CDR3 is TGTGCCAGCAGTCCGTCGGGTTATAATGAAAAACTGTTTTTT. The chain carries TRBV7-6 and TRBJ1-4; D gene ambiguous. CDR1 and CDR2 (germline): SGHVS, FNYEAQ. Trimming stripped 6 bases from V and 4 bases from J, with 12 bases between. The CDR3 extends over 14 amino acids.

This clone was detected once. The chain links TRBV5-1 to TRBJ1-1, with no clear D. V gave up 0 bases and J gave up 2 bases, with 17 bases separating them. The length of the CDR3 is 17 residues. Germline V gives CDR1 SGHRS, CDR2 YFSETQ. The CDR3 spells CASSLERGNVINTEAFF. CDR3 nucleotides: TGCGCCAGCAGCTTGGAACGGGGTAACGTGATTAACACTGAAGCTTTCTTT.

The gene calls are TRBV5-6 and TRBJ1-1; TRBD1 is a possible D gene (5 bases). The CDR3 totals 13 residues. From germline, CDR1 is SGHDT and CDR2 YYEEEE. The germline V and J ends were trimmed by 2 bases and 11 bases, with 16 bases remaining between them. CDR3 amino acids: CASSLSDKGRAFF. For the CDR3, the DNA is TGTGCCAGCAGCTTAAGTGATAAGGGGAGGGCTTTCTTT.

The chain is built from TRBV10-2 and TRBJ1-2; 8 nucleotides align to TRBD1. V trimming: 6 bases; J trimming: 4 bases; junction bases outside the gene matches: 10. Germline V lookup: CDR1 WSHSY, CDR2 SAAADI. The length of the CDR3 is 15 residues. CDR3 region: CASSLGQGVTYGYTF. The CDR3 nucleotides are TGCGCCAGCAGCCTTGGACAGGGTGTTACCTATGGCTACACCTTC.

For the CDR3, the DNA is TGTGCCAGTAGCAGAACTAACCCCTACGAGCAGTACTTC. Protein product: CASSRTNPYEQYF. The chain links TRBV19 to TRBJ2-7, with D unresolved. CDR1 is LNHDA, CDR2 SQIVND, per germline (reference sequence). The CDR3 extends over 13 amino acids. V was cut by 6 bases and J by 2 bases, with 11 bases left in between.

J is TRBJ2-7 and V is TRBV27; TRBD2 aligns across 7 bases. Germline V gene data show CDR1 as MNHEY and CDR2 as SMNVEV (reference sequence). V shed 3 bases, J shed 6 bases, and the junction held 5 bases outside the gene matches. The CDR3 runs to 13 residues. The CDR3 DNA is TGTGCCAGCAGTTTCCGGGGGGAGAGCGAGCAGTACTTC. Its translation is CASSFRGESEQYF.

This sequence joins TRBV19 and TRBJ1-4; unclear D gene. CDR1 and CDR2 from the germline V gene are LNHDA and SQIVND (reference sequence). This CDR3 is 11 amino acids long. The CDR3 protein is CERDRSRKLFF. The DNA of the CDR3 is TGTGAGCGTGATCGTTCAAGAAAACTGTTTTTT.

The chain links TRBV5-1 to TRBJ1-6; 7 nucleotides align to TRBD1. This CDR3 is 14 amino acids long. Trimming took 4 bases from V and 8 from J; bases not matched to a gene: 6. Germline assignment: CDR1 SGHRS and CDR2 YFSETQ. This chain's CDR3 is CASSTTGRDSPLHF. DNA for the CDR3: TGCGCCAGCAGCACGACAGGGCGGGATTCACCCCTCCACTTT.

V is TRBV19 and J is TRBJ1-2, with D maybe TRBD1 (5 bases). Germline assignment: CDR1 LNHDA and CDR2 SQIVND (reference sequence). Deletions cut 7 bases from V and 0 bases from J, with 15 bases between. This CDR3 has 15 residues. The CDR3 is CASMLGVRANYGYTF. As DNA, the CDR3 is TGTGCCAGTATGCTAGGGGTTCGTGCTAACTATGGCTACACCTTC. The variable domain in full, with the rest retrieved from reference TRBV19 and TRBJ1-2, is DGGITQSPKYLFRKEGQNVTLSCEQNLNHDAMYWYRQDPGQGLRLIYYSQIVNDFQKGDIAEGYSVSREKKESFPLTVTSAQKNPTAFYLCASMLGVRANYGYTFGSGTRLTVV.

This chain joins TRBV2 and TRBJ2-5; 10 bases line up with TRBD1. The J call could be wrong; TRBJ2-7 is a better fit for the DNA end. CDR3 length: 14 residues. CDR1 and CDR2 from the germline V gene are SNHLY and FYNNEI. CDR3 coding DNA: TGTGCCACCCAGTCGGGACAGGGGTCGTACGAGCAGTACTTC. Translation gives CATQSGQGSYEQYF.

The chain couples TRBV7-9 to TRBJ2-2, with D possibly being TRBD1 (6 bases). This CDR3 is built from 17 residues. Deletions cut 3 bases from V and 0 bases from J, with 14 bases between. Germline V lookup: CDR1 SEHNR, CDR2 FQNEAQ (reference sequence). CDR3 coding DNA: TGTGCCAGCAGCTTCCTCCAGGGGCCTTCGAACACCGGGGAGCTGTTTTTT. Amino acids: CASSFLQGPSNTGELFF.

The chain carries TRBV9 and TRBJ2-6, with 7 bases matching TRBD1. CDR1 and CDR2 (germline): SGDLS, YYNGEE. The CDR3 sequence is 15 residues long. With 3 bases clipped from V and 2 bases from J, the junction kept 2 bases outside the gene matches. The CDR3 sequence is CASSAQGAGANVLTF. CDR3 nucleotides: TGTGCCAGCAGCGCCCAGGGGGCTGGGGCCAACGTCCTGACTTTC.

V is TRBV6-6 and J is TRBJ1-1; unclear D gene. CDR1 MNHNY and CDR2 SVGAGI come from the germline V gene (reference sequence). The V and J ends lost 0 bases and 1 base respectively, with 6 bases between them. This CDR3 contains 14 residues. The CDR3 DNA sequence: TGTGCCAGCAGTTACTCTACAGCGAACACTGAAGCTTTCTTT. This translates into CASSYSTANTEAFF.

CDR3 sequence reads: CASSQDPSDRGSYGYTF. CDR3 coding DNA: TGCGCCAGCAGCCAAGATCCTTCTGACAGGGGAAGCTATGGCTACACCTTC. This rearrangement joins TRBV4-1 to TRBJ1-2, with TRBD1 matching over 8 bases. Trimming at V came to 0 bases and at J to 4 bases, leaving 10 bases not matched to a gene. The germline V gene has CDR1 MGHRA and CDR2 YSYEKL. There are 17 residues in the CDR3.

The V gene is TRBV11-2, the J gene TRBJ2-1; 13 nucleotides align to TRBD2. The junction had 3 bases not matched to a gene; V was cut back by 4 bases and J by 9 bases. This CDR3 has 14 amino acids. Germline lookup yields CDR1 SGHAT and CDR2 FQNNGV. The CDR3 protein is CASSSLAGGGEQFF. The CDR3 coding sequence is TGTGCCAGCAGCTCACTAGCGGGGGGGGGTGAGCAGTTCTTC.

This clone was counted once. The DNA for the CDR3 is TGTGCCAGCAGCACCCGGGACAGTACCAGGTACGAGCAGTACTTC. Translation gives CASSTRDSTRYEQYF. The chain employs TRBV9 and TRBJ2-7; 7 bases map to TRBD1. The germline gives CDR1 SGDLS, CDR2 YYNGEE. V gave up 4 bases and J gave up 4 bases; unmatched junction bases: 11. CDR3 length equals 15 residues. Full variable domain (missing parts from reference TRBV9 and TRBJ2-7): DSGVTQTPKHLITATGQRVTLRCSPRSGDLSVYWYQQSLDQGLQFLIQYYNGEERAKGNILERFSAQQFPDLHSELNLSSLELGDSALYFCASSTRDSTRYEQYFGPGTRLTVT.

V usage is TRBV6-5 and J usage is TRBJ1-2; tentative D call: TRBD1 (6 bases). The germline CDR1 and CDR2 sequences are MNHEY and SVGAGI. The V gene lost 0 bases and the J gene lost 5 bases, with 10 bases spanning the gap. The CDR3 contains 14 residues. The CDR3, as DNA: TGTGCCAGCAGTTACTCGCGGCAGGGGTATGGCTACACCTTC. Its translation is CASSYSRQGYGYTF.

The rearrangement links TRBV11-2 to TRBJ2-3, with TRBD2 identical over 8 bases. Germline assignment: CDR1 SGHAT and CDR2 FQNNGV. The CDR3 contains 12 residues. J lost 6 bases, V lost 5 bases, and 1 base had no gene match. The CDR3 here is CASSPSGDTQYF. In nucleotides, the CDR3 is TGTGCCAGCAGCCCTAGCGGGGATACGCAGTATTTT. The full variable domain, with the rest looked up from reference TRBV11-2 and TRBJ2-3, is EAGVAQSPRYKIIEKRQSVAFWCNPISGHATLYWYQQILGQGPKLLIQFQNNGVVDDSQLPKDRFSAERLKGVDSTLKIQPAKLEDSAVYLCASSPSGDTQYFGPGTRLTVL.

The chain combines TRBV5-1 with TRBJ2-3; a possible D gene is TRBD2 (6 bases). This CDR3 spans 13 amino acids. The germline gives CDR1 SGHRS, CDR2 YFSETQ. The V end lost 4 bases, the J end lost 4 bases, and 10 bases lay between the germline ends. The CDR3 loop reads CASSRAGSDTQYF. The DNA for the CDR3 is TGCGCCAGCAGCCGCGCGGGGTCAGATACGCAGTATTTT.

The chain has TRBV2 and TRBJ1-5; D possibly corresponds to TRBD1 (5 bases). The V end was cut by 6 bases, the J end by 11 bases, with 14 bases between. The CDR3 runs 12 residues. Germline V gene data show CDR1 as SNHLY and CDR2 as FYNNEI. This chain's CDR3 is CASRGEGFTQHF. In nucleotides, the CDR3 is TGTGCCAGCAGAGGGGAGGGATTCACCCAGCATTTT.